This T cell receptor beta chain was sequenced in a study of OX40 agonist ivuxolimab in advanced cancers. CDR3 length equals 15 residues. Germline V gives CDR1 SNHLY, CDR2 FYNNEI. Trimming at V came to 4 bases and at J to 8 bases, leaving 10 bases not matched to a gene. At baseline, cycle 4 day 1, and cycle 7 day 1, blood was sampled. The repertoire was sequenced with immunoSEQ multiplex PCR; TCRdb's copy has only in-frame clones and lacks some. The sample contains around 39,000 clones, around 80% of which appear only once. The rearrangement links TRBV2 to TRBJ1-4, with TRBD1 matching 7 bases. This clonotype was obtained from an adult with an advanced solid tumor such as melanoma, head and neck, liver or kidney cancer. This specimen consisted of CD4+ or CD8+ T cells sorted from blood, obtained in a trial of the OX40 agonist ivuxolimab. The CDR3 DNA reads TGTGCCAGCAGTGCCCGGACAGGTGGAGTAGAAAAACTGTTTTTT. It yields the protein CASSARTGGVEKLFF.